In its sample, the clone carrying this T cell receptor (beta chain) was seen once. The entry originates in a study of CD8 T cells in Susac syndrome. RNA totalling about 0.5 to 1 ug underwent reverse transcription with random hexamers. TCRdb used MiXCR to reprocess the immunoSEQ multiplex PCR reads, holding one entry per CDR3 protein. The sample includes under 200,000 distinct CDR3 sequences, 85% to 95% seen only once; the top ten take around 0.1%. The CD8+ and CD4+ T cells were isolated magnetically using a negative isolation approach, whereas the TEMRA cells were enriched by FACS. CDR3 length: 17 amino acids. The germline gives CDR1 LGHDT, CDR2 YNNKEL (reference sequence). Losses at the gene ends were 4 bases for V and 0 bases for J; bases not matched to a gene: 3.

This clonotype originated in a human donor in good health. The rearrangement uses TRBV3-1 and TRBJ2-6; 10 nucleotides match TRBD1. The source material was CD4+ T cells from PBMCs. The CDR3 sequence: CASSLWDRGSGANVLTF. CDR3 coding DNA: TGTGCCAGCAGCCTATGGGACAGGGGCTCTGGGGCCAACGTCCTGACTTTC. Combining the CDR3 with reference TRBV3-1 and TRBJ2-6 gives the whole variable domain DTAVSQTPKYLVTQMGNDKSIKCEQNLGHDTMYWYKQDSKKFLKIMFSYNNKELIINETVPNRFSPKSPDKAHLNLHINSLELGDSAVYFCASSLWDRGSGANVLTFGAGSRLTVL.